The 18 T cell receptor beta chains given below trace back to one sample, sequenced in a study of OX40 agonist ivuxolimab in advanced cancers. The table came from immunoSEQ multiplex PCR; TCRdb's copy has only in-frame clones and leaves some out. Among 70,000 to 95,000 clones listed, approximately 94% were seen once. Sequences were derived from CD4+ or CD8+ T cells sorted from blood, sampled in a trial of the OX40 agonist ivuxolimab. Receptor source: an adult with an advanced solid tumor such as melanoma, head and neck, liver or kidney cancer.

The V and J genes are TRBV15 and TRBJ1-5; D call uncertain. Trimming pared 0 bases from V and 3 bases from J, leaving 9 bases between. The CDR3 consists of 15 residues. Germline values: CDR1 LNHNV, CDR2 YYDKDF (reference sequence). The CDR3 region is CATSRDDTFNQPQHF. DNA for the CDR3: TGTGCCACCAGCAGAGACGACACTTTCAATCAGCCCCAGCATTTT.

This chain uses TRBV28 with TRBJ2-5; D is perhaps TRBD1 (5 bases). CDR3 size: 13 residues. The V and J ends lost 2 bases and 7 bases respectively, with 11 bases between them. From germline, CDR1 is MDHEN and CDR2 SYDVKM. The CDR3 loop reads CASSLGPGMTQYF. CDR3 coding DNA: TGTGCCAGCAGTTTAGGCCCAGGGATGACCCAGTACTTC. The variable domain in full, completed from reference TRBV28 and TRBJ2-5, reads DVKVTQSSRYLVKRTGEKVFLECVQDMDHENMFWYRQDPGLGLRLIYFSYDVKMKEKGDIPEGYSVSREKKERFSLILESASTNQTSMYLCASSLGPGMTQYFGPGTRLLVL.

The V and J genes are TRBV6-5 and TRBJ1-1; no reliable D call. There are 13 residues in the CDR3. The V end lost 2 bases, the J end lost 3 bases, and 7 bases lay between the germline ends. Germline lookup yields CDR1 MNHEY and CDR2 SVGAGI. This chain's CDR3 is CASSYRTYTEAFF. CDR3 DNA sequence: TGTGCCAGCAGTTACAGGACCTACACTGAAGCTTTCTTT.

The J gene is TRBJ2-1, the V gene TRBV9; 14 nucleotides match TRBD2. The germline gives CDR1 SGDLS, CDR2 YYNGEE. With V trimmed by 4 bases and J by 10 bases, 7 bases remained unmatched. This CDR3 is built from 15 residues. CDR3 in amino acids: CASSTGTSGSEEQFF. DNA for the CDR3: TGTGCCAGCAGCACCGGGACTAGCGGGAGTGAGGAGCAGTTCTTC.

The J gene is TRBJ2-7, the V gene TRBV27, with D tentatively TRBD1 (6 bases). This CDR3 is built from 14 residues. With 6 bases removed from V and 2 bases from J, the gap between germline ends came to 14 bases. The germline V gene encodes CDR1 MNHEY and CDR2 SMNVEV (reference sequence). DNA of the CDR3: TGTGCCAGCAGCCGGGGACATAGCCCCTACGAGCAGTACTTC. Protein: CASSRGHSPYEQYF.

V usage is TRBV5-8 and J usage is TRBJ1-3; D unresolved. Germline V gene data show CDR1 as SGHTS and CDR2 as YDEGEE. The CDR3 totals 13 residues. Trimming pared 3 bases from V and 11 bases from J, leaving 15 bases between. The CDR3 sequence: CASSSLSGLPIYF. DNA of the CDR3: TGTGCCAGCAGCTCTCTCTCCGGGCTCCCCATATATTTT.

In its sample, this clone was seen once. The chain combines TRBV19 with TRBJ2-7, with 7 bases lining up with TRBD1. Per germline, CDR1 LNHDA and CDR2 SQIVND (reference sequence). With V trimmed by 3 bases and J by 3 bases, 2 bases remained unmatched. The CDR3 consists of 13 residues. CDR3: CASSIDRDYEQYF. The CDR3 DNA sequence: TGTGCCAGTAGTATTGACAGGGACTACGAGCAGTACTTC.

This sequence joins TRBV27 and TRBJ1-1; D gene unclear. Germline V lookup: CDR1 MNHEY, CDR2 SMNVEV (reference sequence). V lost 1 base to trimming and J lost 7 bases, with 16 bases between them. This CDR3 contains 15 residues. The CDR3 is CASSLYPSGRLEAFF. The CDR3 DNA is TGTGCCAGCAGTTTATACCCCTCGGGCAGACTTGAAGCTTTCTTT.

As concerns this clone: Other nucleotide sequences from this sample produce the same CDR3. The chain uses TRBV19 and TRBJ2-7; D is unresolved. CDR3 size: 13 residues. Germline V gene sequence: CDR1 LNHDA, CDR2 SQIVND (reference sequence). V was clipped by 0 bases and J by 3 bases, with 6 bases between them. CDR3 amino acids: CASSIDTSYEQYF. CDR3 DNA sequence: TGTGCCAGTAGTATAGATACCAGCTACGAGCAGTACTTC.

The chain combines TRBV4-3 with TRBJ2-1; no clear D gene. CDR1 and CDR2 (germline): LGHNA, YSLEER. V shed 1 base and J shed 9 bases, with 10 bases lying between them. The CDR3 length is 13 residues. In DNA form, the CDR3 reads TGCGCCAGCAGCCAAGGTTTGGTTGGTGAGCAGTTCTTC. The encoded protein is CASSQGLVGEQFF.

The chain links TRBV11-2 to TRBJ2-1; D is ambiguous. The CDR3 extends over 13 amino acids. V was trimmed by 1 base and J by 7 bases, leaving 8 bases between them. CDR1 SGHAT and CDR2 FQNNGV come from the germline V gene. CDR3 region: CASSLGEGNEQFF. The CDR3 DNA reads as TGTGCCAGCAGCTTAGGGGAAGGGAATGAGCAGTTCTTC.

The chain has TRBV5-4 and TRBJ2-1, with D maybe TRBD1 (5 bases). Germline values: CDR1 SGHNT, CDR2 YYREEE (reference sequence). The CDR3 covers 15 residues. V gave up 1 base and J gave up 1 base, with 9 bases separating them. DNA of the CDR3: TGTGCCAGCAGCTTGACCCAGGGATCCTACAATGAGCAGTTCTTC. Translated, it gives CASSLTQGSYNEQFF.

This clone showed up just once. The chain combines TRBV27 with TRBJ2-7, with 9 bases lining up with TRBD2. Germline V gene data show CDR1 as MNHEY and CDR2 as SMNVEV (reference sequence). CDR3 size: 18 residues. After removal of 4 bases from V and 3 bases from J, the junction contained 16 bases not matched to a gene. The CDR3 sequence: CASSSHGRGLALSYEQYF. The CDR3, as DNA: TGTGCCAGCAGTTCCCATGGACGGGGACTAGCTCTGAGCTACGAGCAGTACTTC.

The V call is TRBV19, the J call TRBJ2-7, with TRBD1 identical over 9 bases. Unmatched junction bases numbered 5, after V lost 5 bases and J lost 3 bases. Germline values: CDR1 LNHDA, CDR2 SQIVND (reference sequence). The CDR3 length is 14 residues. The CDR3 DNA sequence: TGTGCCAGTAGTTTCGGGACAGGGATCTACGAGCAGTACTTC. It codes for CASSFGTGIYEQYF.

CDR3 nucleotide sequence: TGTGCCAGCAGCTTAGCTAAGGCCTATGGCTACACCTTC. This encodes CASSLAKAYGYTF. The chain carries TRBV11-2 and TRBJ1-2, with D uncertain. CDR1 is SGHAT and CDR2 is FQNNGV in the germline V gene. The CDR3 loop spans 13 amino acids. V was shortened by 1 base and J by 4 bases, with 7 bases between the two germline ends.

The rearrangement links TRBV28 to TRBJ2-7; 9 bases fit TRBD1. The germline V gene encodes CDR1 MDHEN and CDR2 SYDVKM. The V and J ends lost 9 bases and 2 bases, in that order; junction bases with no gene match: 8. The CDR3 loop spans 14 amino acids. CDR3 DNA sequence: TGTGCCAGTCAACCGGGACAGGGCGCCTACGAGCAGTACTTC. This gives the protein CASQPGQGAYEQYF.

The chain carries TRBV6-1 and TRBJ2-7; 8 bases line up with TRBD2. This CDR3 is built from 11 residues. Looked up from germline, CDR1 is MNHNS and CDR2 is SASEGT. CDR3 DNA sequence: TGTGGAGCGGGGGTGGCCTACGAGCAGTACTTC. Its protein product is CGAGVAYEQYF.

The V call is TRBV6-5, the J call TRBJ1-5; 7 bases are shared with TRBD1. The junction had 6 bases not matched to a gene; V was cut back by 5 bases and J by 5 bases. CDR1 is MNHEY, CDR2 SVGAGI, per germline. The CDR3 covers 14 residues. In DNA form, the CDR3 reads TGTGCCAGCAGTCCCGGGACAGAGGATCAGCCCCAGCATTTT. This translates into CASSPGTEDQPQHF.